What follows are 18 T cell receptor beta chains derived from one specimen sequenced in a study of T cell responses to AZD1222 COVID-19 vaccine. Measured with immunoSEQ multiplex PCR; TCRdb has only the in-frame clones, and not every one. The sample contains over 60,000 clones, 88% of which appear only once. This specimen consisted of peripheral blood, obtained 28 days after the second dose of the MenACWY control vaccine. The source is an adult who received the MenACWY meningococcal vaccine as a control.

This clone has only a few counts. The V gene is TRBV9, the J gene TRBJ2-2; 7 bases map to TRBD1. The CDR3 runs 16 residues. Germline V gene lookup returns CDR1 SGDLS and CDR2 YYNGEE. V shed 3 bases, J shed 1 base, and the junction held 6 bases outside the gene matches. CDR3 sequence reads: CASSAYRGQNTGELFF. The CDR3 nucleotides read TGTGCCAGCAGCGCGTACAGGGGACAGAACACCGGGGAGCTGTTTTTT.

The CDR3 nucleotides read TGTGCCTGGAGTGTAGGGCCGGGTACCGGGACTGAAGCTTTCTTT. The encoded protein is CAWSVGPGTGTEAFF. This chain uses TRBV30 with TRBJ1-1; D is unresolved. Trimming cost V 0 bases and J 5 bases, with 16 bases left between them. The CDR3 length is 15 residues. From germline, CDR1 is GTSNPN and CDR2 SVGIG (reference sequence). Using reference TRBV30 and TRBJ1-1 for the parts outside the CDR3, the full variable domain is SQTIHQWPATLVQPVGSPLSLECTVEGTSNPNLYWYRQAAGRGLQLLFYSVGIGQISSEVPQNLSASRPQDRQFILSSKKLLLSDSGFYLCAWSVGPGTGTEAFFGQGTRLTVV.

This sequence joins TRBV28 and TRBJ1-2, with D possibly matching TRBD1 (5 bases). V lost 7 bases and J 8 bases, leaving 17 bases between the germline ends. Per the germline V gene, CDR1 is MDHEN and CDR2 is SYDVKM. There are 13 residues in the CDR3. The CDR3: CASTLLGRVGYTF. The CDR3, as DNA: TGTGCCAGCACCCTCCTTGGCAGGGTCGGCTACACCTTC.

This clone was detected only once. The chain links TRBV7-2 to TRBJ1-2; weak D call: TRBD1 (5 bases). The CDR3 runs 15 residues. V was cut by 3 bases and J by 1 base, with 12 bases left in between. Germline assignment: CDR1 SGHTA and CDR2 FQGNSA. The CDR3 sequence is CASSFVGGNNYGYTF. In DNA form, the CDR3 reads TGTGCCAGCAGCTTCGTGGGGGGGAATAACTATGGCTACACCTTC.

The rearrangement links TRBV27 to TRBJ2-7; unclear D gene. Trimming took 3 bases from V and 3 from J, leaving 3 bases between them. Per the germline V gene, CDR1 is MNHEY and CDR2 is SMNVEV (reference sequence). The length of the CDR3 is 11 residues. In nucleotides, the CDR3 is TGTGCCAGCAGTTTCTTCTACGAGCAGTACTTC. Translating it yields CASSFFYEQYF.

The CDR3 bases are TGCAGCGTTGAGGGGGGGCAGGGAGGCCCGGATACGCAGTATTTT. Translating gives CSVEGGQGGPDTQYF. This sequence joins TRBV29-1 and TRBJ2-3; D is perhaps TRBD2 (7 bases). The germline V and J ends were trimmed by 3 bases and 6 bases, with 19 bases remaining between them. The germline CDR1 and CDR2 sequences are SQVTM and ANQGSEA. CDR3 length: 15 amino acids.

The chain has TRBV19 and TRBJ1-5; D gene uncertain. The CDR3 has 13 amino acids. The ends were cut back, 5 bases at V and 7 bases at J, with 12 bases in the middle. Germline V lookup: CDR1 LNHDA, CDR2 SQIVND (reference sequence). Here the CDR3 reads CASSAADWQPQHF. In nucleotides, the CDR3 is TGTGCCAGTAGTGCGGCAGACTGGCAGCCCCAGCATTTT. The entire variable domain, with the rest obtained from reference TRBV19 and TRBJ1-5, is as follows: DGGITQSPKYLFRKEGQNVTLSCEQNLNHDAMYWYRQDPGQGLRLIYYSQIVNDFQKGDIAEGYSVSREKKESFPLTVTSAQKNPTAFYLCASSAADWQPQHFGDGTRLSIL.

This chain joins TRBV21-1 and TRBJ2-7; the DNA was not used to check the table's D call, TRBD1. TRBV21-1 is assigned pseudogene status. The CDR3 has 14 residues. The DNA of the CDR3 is TGTGCCAGCAGCAAAACAGGGGTTTTCTACGAGCAGTACTTC. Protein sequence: CASSKTGVFYEQYF.

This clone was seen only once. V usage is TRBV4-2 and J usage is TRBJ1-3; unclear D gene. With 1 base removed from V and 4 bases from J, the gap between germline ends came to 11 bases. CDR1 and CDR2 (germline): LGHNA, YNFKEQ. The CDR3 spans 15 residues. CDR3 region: CASSQGDTAGNTIYF. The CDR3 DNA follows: TGTGCCAGCAGCCAAGGTGACACAGCGGGAAACACCATATATTTT.

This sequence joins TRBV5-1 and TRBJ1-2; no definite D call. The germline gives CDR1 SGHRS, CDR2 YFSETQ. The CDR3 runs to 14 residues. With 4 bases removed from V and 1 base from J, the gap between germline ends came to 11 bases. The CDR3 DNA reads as TGCGCCAGCAGCCTGAGACAAGATAACTATGGCTACACCTTC. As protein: CASSLRQDNYGYTF.

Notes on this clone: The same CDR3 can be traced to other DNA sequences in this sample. CDR3 sequence (DNA): TGTGCCAGCAGCTTAGGGGACAGGTCCTACGAGCAGTACTTC. Its protein product is CASSLGDRSYEQYF. The rearrangement uses TRBV11-3 and TRBJ2-7; 8 bases align to TRBD1. The CDR3 is 14 amino acids. Germline CDR1 SGHNT, CDR2 YENEEA. V lost 1 base, J lost 1 base, and 0 bases stayed unmatched.

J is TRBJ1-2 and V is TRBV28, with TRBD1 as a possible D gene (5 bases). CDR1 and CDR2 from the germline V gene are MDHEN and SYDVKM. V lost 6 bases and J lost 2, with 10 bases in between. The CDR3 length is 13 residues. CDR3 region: CASSRDENYGYTF. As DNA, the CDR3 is TGTGCCAGCAGCCGGGACGAAAACTATGGCTACACCTTC.

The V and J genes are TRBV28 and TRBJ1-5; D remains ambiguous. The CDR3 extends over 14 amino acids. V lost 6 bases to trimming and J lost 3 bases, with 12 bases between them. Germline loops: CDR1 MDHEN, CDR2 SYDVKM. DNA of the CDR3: TGTGCCAGCAGCCCGCCCCGAGCCAATCAGCCCCAGCATTTT. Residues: CASSPPRANQPQHF.

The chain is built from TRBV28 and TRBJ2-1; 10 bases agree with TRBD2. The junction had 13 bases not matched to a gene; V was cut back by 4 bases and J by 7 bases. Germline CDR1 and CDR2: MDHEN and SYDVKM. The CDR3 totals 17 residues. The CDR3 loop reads CASSSPLAGGRANEQFF. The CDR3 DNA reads TGTGCCAGCAGTTCTCCCTTAGCGGGGGGTCGAGCGAATGAGCAGTTCTTC.

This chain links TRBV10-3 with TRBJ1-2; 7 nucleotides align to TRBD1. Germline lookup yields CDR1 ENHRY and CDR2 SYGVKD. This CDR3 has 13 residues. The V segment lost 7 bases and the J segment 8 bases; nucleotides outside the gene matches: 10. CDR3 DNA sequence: TGTGCCATCACCCCGGGGCAGGGGGAAGGCTACACCTTC. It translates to CAITPGQGEGYTF.

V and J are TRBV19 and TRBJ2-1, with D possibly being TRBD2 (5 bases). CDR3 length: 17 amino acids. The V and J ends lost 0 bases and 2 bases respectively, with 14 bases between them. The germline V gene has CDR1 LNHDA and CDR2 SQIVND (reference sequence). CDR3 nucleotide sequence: TGTGCCAGTAGTATAGAATCCACACTCGGGGCCTACAATGAGCAGTTCTTC. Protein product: CASSIESTLGAYNEQFF. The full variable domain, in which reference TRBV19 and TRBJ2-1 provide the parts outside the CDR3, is DGGITQSPKYLFRKEGQNVTLSCEQNLNHDAMYWYRQDPGQGLRLIYYSQIVNDFQKGDIAEGYSVSREKKESFPLTVTSAQKNPTAFYLCASSIESTLGAYNEQFFGPGTRLTVL.

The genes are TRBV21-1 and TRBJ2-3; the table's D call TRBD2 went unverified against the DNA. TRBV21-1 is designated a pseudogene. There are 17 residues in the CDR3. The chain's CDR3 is CASSKFSPSGLPDTQYF. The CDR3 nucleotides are TGTGCCAGCAGCAAATTTAGCCCTAGCGGACTCCCGGATACGCAGTATTTT.

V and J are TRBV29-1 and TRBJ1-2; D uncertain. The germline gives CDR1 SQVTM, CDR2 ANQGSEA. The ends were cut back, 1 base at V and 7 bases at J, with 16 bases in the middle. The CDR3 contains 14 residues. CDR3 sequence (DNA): TGCAGCGTTGAAGGTGAGACCGGGATAATTGGCTACACCTTC. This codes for CSVEGETGIIGYTF.